This TCR beta chain originates from a study of T cell responses to AZD1222 COVID-19 vaccine. As for the study in general: Pooling was applied to second doses at about 4 or about 12 weeks.

On this clone: Its target is not known.

Sequencing was performed with immunoSEQ multiplex PCR; in TCRdb, only in-frame clones are kept and a portion is missing. The sample has tens of thousands of clones, 87% seen once. Findings and limits, study-wide: Close to half of spike-specific TCRs reportedly recognize unmutated variant regions.

Germline values: CDR1 SGHNT, CDR2 YENEEA. V lost 1 base, J lost 5 bases, and 10 bases lay in between. This CDR3 comprises 14 residues. The sequence came from an adult in good health. This chain joins TRBV11-3 and TRBJ2-3; tentative D call: TRBD1 (6 bases). Sequencing used peripheral blood, obtained on day 0 of AZD1222 vaccination. The CDR3 here is CASSLGTDRDTQYF. The CDR3 nucleotides are TGTGCCAGCAGCTTAGGGACAGATAGAGATACGCAGTATTTT.